Shown below are 30 T cell receptor beta chains from a single sample sequenced in a study of cytomegalovirus exposure and HLA in healthy donors. PCR used 60 Vbeta primers and 13 Jbeta primers. The data were produced by immunoSEQ multiplex PCR, yet TCRdb's version contains in-frame clones alone and is incomplete. The sample comprises 80,000 to 100,000 clones, approximately 78% of which are singletons, and approximately 1.5% rests with the top ten. The source material was PBMCs. All receptors derive from a man in his forties in good health and CMV-seronegative.

V and J are TRBV27 and TRBJ2-5, with 11 bases lining up with TRBD1. Germline V gene data show CDR1 as MNHEY and CDR2 as SMNVEV (reference sequence). The J segment lost 4 bases and the V segment lost 7 bases, leaving 14 bases of the junction unmatched. The CDR3 runs to 17 residues. Here the CDR3 reads CASKPVRDRGFGETQYF. The CDR3 DNA follows: TGTGCCAGCAAACCCGTGAGGGACAGGGGGTTTGGAGAGACCCAGTACTTC.

The genes are TRBV10-3 and TRBJ1-2, with D perhaps matching TRBD1 (6 bases). Germline CDR1 and CDR2: ENHRY and SYGVKD. V was pared by 1 base and J by 7 bases, with 10 bases between. CDR3 size: 13 residues. The CDR3 sequence is CAISEFEGVGYTF. The DNA for the CDR3 is TGTGCCATCAGTGAGTTTGAGGGGGTTGGCTACACCTTC.

This clone was picked up one time. The rearrangement links TRBV29-1 to TRBJ1-2; the D gene is possibly TRBD1 (5 bases). CDR3 length equals 13 residues. The germline V and J ends were trimmed by 1 base and 3 bases, with 9 bases remaining between them. Germline loops: CDR1 SQVTM, CDR2 ANQGSEA. The CDR3 DNA is TGCAGCGTTGAAGGCAGGGCGGACTATGGCTACACCTTC. Its protein is CSVEGRADYGYTF.

This chain joins TRBV28 and TRBJ2-3; TRBD2 agrees at 11 bases. V gave up 6 bases and J gave up 5 bases; unmatched junction bases: 7. The CDR3 covers 15 residues. Germline V lookup: CDR1 MDHEN, CDR2 SYDVKM. The DNA for the CDR3 is TGTGCCAGCAGGAATAGCGGGGGGGCCGGAGATACGCAGTATTTT. This translates into CASRNSGGAGDTQYF.

As regards this clone: A read error may produce the germline difference seen at one junction end. This chain uses TRBV5-1 with TRBJ2-1; TRBD2 agrees at 15 bases. CDR3 size: 15 residues. Germline V gene data show CDR1 as SGHRS and CDR2 as YFSETQ. The CDR3 is CASSVPGTSGGSWVF. DNA of the CDR3: TGCGCCAGCAGCGTGCCCGGGACTAGCGGGGGGAGTTGGGTCTTC.

The chain links TRBV4-1 to TRBJ1-2; the match to TRBD1 covers 7 bases. This CDR3 is 16 amino acids long. Germline values: CDR1 MGHRA, CDR2 YSYEKL. V shed 3 bases, J shed 7 bases, and the junction held 14 bases outside the gene matches. DNA for the CDR3: TGCGCCAGCAGCCAGGACTTTCAGGGGGTGCGAGGTGGCTACACCTTC. As protein: CASSQDFQGVRGGYTF.

The V gene is TRBV14, the J gene TRBJ2-1; 13 bases are a match to TRBD2. The V gene end was trimmed by 3 bases and the J gene end by 7 bases; junction bases not matched to a gene: 6. This CDR3 contains 16 residues. Germline loops: CDR1 SGHDN, CDR2 FVKESK. The CDR3 loop is CASSQRLAGGGNEQFF. DNA of the CDR3: TGTGCCAGCAGCCAGAGACTAGCGGGGGGCGGGAATGAGCAGTTCTTC.

The gene calls are TRBV5-4 and TRBJ1-2, with 7 nucleotides matching TRBD1. The CDR3 spans 17 residues. V shed 2 bases and J 2 bases; nucleotides not matched to a gene: 12. CDR1 and CDR2 (germline): SGHNT, YYREEE (reference sequence). The CDR3 DNA reads TGTGCCAGCAGCTTCTTTGTCTCGACAGGGTCGAACTATGGCTACACCTTC. Protein sequence: CASSFFVSTGSNYGYTF.

The chain carries TRBV11-3 and TRBJ2-1; D unclear. V was cut by 4 bases and J by 4 bases, with 8 bases left in between. Germline CDR1 and CDR2: SGHNT and YENEEA. The CDR3 sequence is 13 residues long. DNA of the CDR3: TGTGCCAGCAGCTCTGCACTGTACAATGAGCAGTTCTTC. The encoded protein is CASSSALYNEQFF. Variable domain in full (rest from reference TRBV11-3 and TRBJ2-1): EAGVVQSPRYKIIEKKQPVAFWCNPISGHNTLYWYLQNLGQGPELLIRYENEEAVDDSQLPKDRFSAERLKGVDSTLKIQPAELGDSAVYLCASSSALYNEQFFGPGTRLTVL.

J is TRBJ2-7 and V is TRBV2; D remains ambiguous. Per germline, CDR1 SNHLY and CDR2 FYNNEI. Trimming removed 1 base from V and 6 bases from J, with 7 bases in between. The CDR3 runs to 12 residues. The CDR3 protein is CASSEVPGEQYF. Written as DNA, the CDR3 is TGTGCCAGCAGTGAAGTACCGGGCGAGCAGTACTTC.

In regard to this clone: At the DNA level, this CDR3 is encoded by other sequences in the same sample as well. The chain carries TRBV5-6 and TRBJ1-5, with D possibly being TRBD1 (6 bases). Germline V gene lookup returns CDR1 SGHDT and CDR2 YYEEEE. V was shortened by 2 bases and J by 5 bases, with 20 bases between the two germline ends. The CDR3 runs to 17 residues. Here the CDR3 DNA reads TGTGCCAGCAGCTTAAAAAGACAGGCCCAGAGGGATCAGCCCCAGCATTTT. This codes for CASSLKRQAQRDQPQHF.

The chain carries TRBV2 and TRBJ1-1; possible D gene TRBD1, 6 bases. CDR1 and CDR2 from the germline V gene are SNHLY and FYNNEI. The CDR3 covers 13 residues. Deletions cut 4 bases from V and 1 base from J, with 7 bases between. The CDR3 spells CASSGTANTEAFF. The CDR3 bases are TGTGCCAGCAGTGGGACAGCGAACACTGAAGCTTTCTTT.

The chain recombines TRBV10-3 with TRBJ1-4; D call uncertain. The germline V gene has CDR1 ENHRY and CDR2 SYGVKD. The CDR3 totals 14 residues. V gave up 4 bases and J gave up 4 bases, with 10 bases separating them. The DNA for the CDR3 is TGTGCCATCAGTGCCGACCAGGTTAATGAAAAACTGTTTTTT. Translation: CAISADQVNEKLFF.

V and J are TRBV27 and TRBJ1-2; D is perhaps TRBD1 (6 bases). The CDR3 is 12 residues long. The V gene's germline CDR1 is MNHEY and CDR2 SMNVEV (reference sequence). V lost 8 bases and J 6 bases, leaving 13 bases between the germline ends. CDR3: CASSDRSNGYTF. As DNA, the CDR3 is TGTGCCAGCTCGGACAGATCCAATGGCTACACCTTC.

This chain links TRBV19 with TRBJ2-5, with 11 bases aligning to TRBD1. Germline assignment: CDR1 LNHDA and CDR2 SQIVND (reference sequence). There are 16 residues in the CDR3. V shed 10 bases, J shed 2 bases, and the junction held 12 bases outside the gene matches. The CDR3 here is CATKPGTGGRQETQYF. The CDR3 DNA reads as TGTGCCACGAAACCGGGGACAGGGGGAAGACAAGAGACCCAGTACTTC.

This clone was detected only once. The chain joins TRBV7-8 to TRBJ1-1; 9 nucleotides line up with TRBD1. Trimming at V came to 2 bases and at J to 7 bases, leaving 8 bases not matched to a gene. This CDR3 is built from 15 residues. The germline gives CDR1 SGHVS, CDR2 FQNEAQ. CDR3 DNA sequence: TGTGCCAGCAGCTTAAACCGGGACAGGGTTGGTGAAGCTTTCTTT. This codes for CASSLNRDRVGEAFF.

J is TRBJ1-2 and V is TRBV2; D may be TRBD1 (5 bases). This CDR3 spans 14 amino acids. V lost 2 bases to trimming and J lost 4 bases, with 11 bases between them. The germline gives CDR1 SNHLY, CDR2 FYNNEI. The CDR3 DNA sequence: TGTGCCAGCAGTGAAAAGGGACTCAGCTATGGCTACACCTTC. Amino acids: CASSEKGLSYGYTF.

Comment on this clone: A read error may account for a junction end that differs from germline. The chain uses TRBV7-9 and TRBJ1-1; D ambiguous. CDR1 is SEHNR and CDR2 is FQNEAQ in the germline V gene (reference sequence). The CDR3 is 12 amino acids. The CDR3 DNA reads as TGTTCCAGCAGTCGCGAGAACACTGAAGCTTTCTTT. Amino acids: CSSSRENTEAFF.

A single count supports this clone. The chain uses TRBV25-1 and TRBJ2-5; 13 bases align to TRBD2. V lost 6 bases, J lost 2 bases, and 6 bases stayed unmatched. This CDR3 comprises 16 residues. In germline, CDR1 is MGHDK, CDR2 SYGVNS. CDR3 protein: CASSPPGLAGQETQYF. CDR3 in DNA: TGTGCCAGCAGCCCTCCGGGACTAGCGGGACAAGAGACCCAGTACTTC. The full variable domain, rest sourced from reference TRBV25-1 and TRBJ2-5, is EADIYQTPRYLVIGTGKKITLECSQTMGHDKMYWYQQDPGMELHLIHYSYGVNSTEKGDLSSESTVSRIRTEHFPLTLESARPSHTSQYLCASSPPGLAGQETQYFGPGTRLLVL.

The chain couples TRBV6-1 to TRBJ2-5; TRBD2 aligns across 16 bases. The CDR3 is made up of 19 amino acids. Germline CDR1 MNHNS, CDR2 SASEGT. With 0 bases clipped from V and 8 bases from J, the junction kept 12 bases outside the gene matches. The CDR3 loop is CASSEAGLAGGPPRFTQYF. The CDR3 DNA reads as TGTGCCAGCAGTGAAGCGGGACTAGCGGGGGGGCCTCCTCGGTTTACCCAGTACTTC.

The chain couples TRBV6-1 to TRBJ1-3; perhaps TRBD1 as D (5 bases). Trimming shortened V by 5 bases and J by 6 bases, and 14 bases separated the two germline ends. From germline, CDR1 is MNHNS and CDR2 SASEGT. This CDR3 is 14 amino acids long. CDR3 nucleotides: TGTGCCAGCAGTTATTGGGGACTTCTAAACACCATATATTTT. Its translation is CASSYWGLLNTIYF.

The chain employs TRBV5-4 and TRBJ2-1; D might be TRBD2 (6 bases). Trimming removed 5 bases from V and 0 bases from J, with 15 bases in between. The CDR3 length is 16 residues. Germline V lookup: CDR1 SGHNT, CDR2 YYREEE (reference sequence). The CDR3 reads CASRPAGGSSYNEQFF. The CDR3 nucleotides read TGTGCCAGCAGACCCGCCGGGGGTAGCTCCTACAATGAGCAGTTCTTC.

This clone came up a few times. The J gene is TRBJ1-2, the V gene TRBV5-1, with a tentative D call TRBD1 (5 bases). This CDR3 has 13 residues. Germline V gene data show CDR1 as SGHRS and CDR2 as YFSETQ. The V end lost 4 bases, the J end lost 2 bases, and 9 bases lay between the germline ends. CDR3 region: CASSVRTNYGYTF. CDR3 nucleotides: TGCGCCAGCAGCGTGAGGACAAACTATGGCTACACCTTC. Combining the CDR3 with reference TRBV5-1 and TRBJ1-2 gives the whole variable domain KAGVTQTPRYLIKTRGQQVTLSCSPISGHRSVSWYQQTPGQGLQFLFEYFSETQRNKGNFPGRFSGRQFSNSRSEMNVSTLELGDSALYLCASSVRTNYGYTFGSGTRLTVV.

This sequence joins TRBV7-8 and TRBJ1-3; maybe TRBD1 (6 bases). The length of the CDR3 is 16 residues. The ends were cut back, 5 bases at V and 0 bases at J, with 14 bases in the middle. Germline assignment: CDR1 SGHVS and CDR2 FQNEAQ. CDR3 nucleotides: TGTGCCAGCAGCCCCGACAGGCGGCCCTCTGGAAACACCATATATTTT. This encodes CASSPDRRPSGNTIYF.

The chain uses TRBV27 and TRBJ1-2, with a weak D call TRBD1 (5 bases). Trimming removed 5 bases at V and 0 bases at J, with 10 bases between. Germline assignment: CDR1 MNHEY and CDR2 SMNVEV (reference sequence). The CDR3 has 14 residues. The CDR3 DNA reads as TGTGCCAGCAGTATAGGGGTAGCTAACTATGGCTACACCTTC. The encoded protein is CASSIGVANYGYTF.

This clone was recorded once. The V gene is TRBV30, the J gene TRBJ1-2; 9 positions match TRBD1. Germline assignment: CDR1 GTSNPN and CDR2 SVGIG (reference sequence). The length of the CDR3 is 13 residues. V was clipped by 3 bases and J by 7 bases; unmatched bases: 6. CDR3 nucleotide sequence: TGTGCCTGGAGCGCGGGACAGGGAGGTGGCTACACCTTC. Its translation is CAWSAGQGGGYTF.

The chain couples TRBV7-9 to TRBJ2-3; no clear D. The CDR3 has 15 amino acids. Germline CDR1 SEHNR, CDR2 FQNEAQ (reference sequence). Deletions cut 2 bases from V and 2 bases from J, with 11 bases between. DNA of the CDR3: TGTGCCAGCAGCTTAATTCGGTCATTCACAGATACGCAGTATTTT. Its protein is CASSLIRSFTDTQYF.

The chain recombines TRBV19 with TRBJ1-1; maybe TRBD1 (6 bases). This CDR3 comprises 14 residues. CDR1 and CDR2 from the germline V gene are LNHDA and SQIVND (reference sequence). Trimming took off 1 base at V and 5 bases at J, with 11 bases between the two ends. The CDR3 spells CASSIGQVGTEAFF. The CDR3 DNA sequence: TGTGCCAGTAGTATAGGACAGGTGGGGACTGAAGCTTTCTTT. Full variable domain (remainder filled in from reference TRBV19 and TRBJ1-1): DGGITQSPKYLFRKEGQNVTLSCEQNLNHDAMYWYRQDPGQGLRLIYYSQIVNDFQKGDIAEGYSVSREKKESFPLTVTSAQKNPTAFYLCASSIGQVGTEAFFGQGTRLTVV.

Details on this clone: One junction end disagrees with the germline gene, perhaps due to a read error. The rearrangement links TRBV12-5 to TRBJ2-7; 8 positions match TRBD2. CDR3 length equals 16 residues. Germline V gene data show CDR1 as LGHNT and CDR2 as FRNRAP. The CDR3 loop reads CASGRRGGLSSYEQYF. CDR3 coding DNA: TGTGCCAGTGGTAGACGGGGGGGATTAAGCTCCTACGAGCAGTACTTC.

This sequence joins TRBV6-1 and TRBJ2-5, with no clear D. The tail of the sequence fits TRBJ2-7 better, so the J call may be wrong. In germline, CDR1 is MNHNS, CDR2 SASEGT. This CDR3 is 13 amino acids long. CDR3 DNA: TGTGCCAGCACTGATCCGGGTCCTCGCGAGCAGTACTTC. This sequence encodes CASTDPGPREQYF.